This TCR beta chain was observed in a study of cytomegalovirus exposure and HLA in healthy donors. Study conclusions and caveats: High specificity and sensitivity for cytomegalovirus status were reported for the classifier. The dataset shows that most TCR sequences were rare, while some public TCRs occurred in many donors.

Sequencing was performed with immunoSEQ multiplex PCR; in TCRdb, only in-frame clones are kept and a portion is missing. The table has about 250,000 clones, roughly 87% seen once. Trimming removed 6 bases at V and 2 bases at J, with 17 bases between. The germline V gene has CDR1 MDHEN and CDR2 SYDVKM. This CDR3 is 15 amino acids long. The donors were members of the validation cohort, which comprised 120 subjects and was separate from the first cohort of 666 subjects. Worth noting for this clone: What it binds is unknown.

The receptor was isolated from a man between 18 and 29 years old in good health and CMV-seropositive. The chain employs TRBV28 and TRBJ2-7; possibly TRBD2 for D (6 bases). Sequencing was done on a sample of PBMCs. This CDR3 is CASSSPGLETYEQYF. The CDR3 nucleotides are TGTGCCAGCAGCTCGCCGGGACTTGAGACCTACGAGCAGTACTTC. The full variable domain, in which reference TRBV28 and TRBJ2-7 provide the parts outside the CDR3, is DVKVTQSSRYLVKRTGEKVFLECVQDMDHENMFWYRQDPGLGLRLIYFSYDVKMKEKGDIPEGYSVSREKKERFSLILESASTNQTSMYLCASSSPGLETYEQYFGPGTRLTVT.